The clone carrying this T cell receptor (beta chain) has more than one count but fewer than ten. Its specificity is not known. TCRdb re-derived calls from the reads in MiXCR, one entry per CDR3 protein. The sample yields about a million distinct CDR3 sequences, around 32% seen once. The CDR3 spans 16 residues. J gave up 2 bases and V 4 bases, and 9 bases lay outside the gene matches. Germline V CDR1 and CDR2: SEHNR, FQNEAQ (reference sequence). This specimen comes from a study of T cell repertoires in cytomegalovirus infection. Findings and limits, study-wide: CMV-specific TCR beta clonotypes restricted by HLA-C were the ones dominating the ex vivo response.

The specimen comprised cultured CD8+ T cells from PBMCs, sampled from culture after CMV antigen stimulation. The gene calls are TRBV7-9 and TRBJ2-3; 7 nucleotides match TRBD2. This sequence was found in a human donor in good health (CMV status not recorded). Some clones in this sample may be carry-over from other donors' samples. Here the CDR3 DNA reads TGTGCCAGCAGCTCCCCTGGTAGCGGGCTCACAGATACGCAGTATTTT. This codes for CASSSPGSGLTDTQYF.